The 9 T cell receptor beta chains given below trace back to one sample, sequenced in a study of cytotoxic CD8 clonotypes in ibrutinib-treated CLL. Method: immunoSEQ multiplex PCR; TCRdb's copy keeps in-frame clones and lacks some. Of about 160,000 clones in the sample, around 84% were seen once. This specimen was PBMCs, taken after 12 months of ibrutinib treatment. These receptors all stem from a human donor with chronic lymphocytic leukemia.

This sequence joins TRBV2 and TRBJ2-1; 7 positions agree with TRBD1. Germline-derived CDR1 and CDR2 are SNHLY and FYNNEI. This CDR3 is built from 13 residues. Trimming removed 11 bases from V and 5 bases from J; junction bases left unmatched: 9. CDR3 sequence: CAVRRDRNNEQFF. The CDR3 DNA follows: TGTGCCGTACGAAGGGACAGAAACAATGAGCAGTTCTTC.

A few counts support this clone. The V call is TRBV5-1, the J call TRBJ2-2, with TRBD2 matching 10 bases. The germline V gene encodes CDR1 SGHRS and CDR2 YFSETQ. The CDR3 is 16 residues long. J gave up 6 bases and V 0 bases, and 5 bases lay outside the gene matches. The CDR3 nucleotides are TGCGCCAGCAGCTTGGCGGCTAGCGGGGGTTCCGGGGAGCTGTTTTTT. Translated, it gives CASSLAASGGSGELFF.

The chain uses TRBV7-8 and TRBJ1-2; 12 nucleotides agree with TRBD1. The V gene end was trimmed by 3 bases and the J gene end by 4 bases; junction bases not matched to a gene: 3. Germline V gives CDR1 SGHVS, CDR2 FQNEAQ. The CDR3 contains 15 residues. CDR3 nucleotides: TGTGCCAGCAGCTTTGGGACAGGGGGCGCCTATGGCTACACCTTC. This translates into CASSFGTGGAYGYTF.

The chain has TRBV28 and TRBJ2-2; D gene ambiguous. V was cut by 5 bases and J by 4 bases, with 14 bases left in between. The CDR3 loop spans 15 amino acids. Germline CDR1 and CDR2: MDHEN and SYDVKM. CDR3 protein: CASSQRYLFTGELFF. The CDR3 DNA is TGTGCCAGCAGTCAAAGGTACCTATTCACCGGGGAGCTGTTTTTT.

Turning to this clone: The sample carries other DNA sequences with the same CDR3. The chain couples TRBV7-2 to TRBJ1-5; the match to TRBD1 covers 7 bases. The CDR3 loop spans 14 amino acids. V gave up 5 bases and J gave up 2 bases; unmatched junction bases: 3. Germline CDR1 SGHTA, CDR2 FQGNSA. Written as DNA, the CDR3 is TGTGCCAGCAGCCCTCAGGGGGGCAATCAGCCCCAGCATTTT. Translated, it gives CASSPQGGNQPQHF.

The chain uses TRBV7-8 and TRBJ2-4; TRBD2 matches at 11 bases. CDR3 size: 18 residues. V was clipped by 6 bases and J by 0 bases; unmatched bases: 10. Germline V CDR1 and CDR2: SGHVS, FQNEAQ. DNA for the CDR3: TGTGCCAGCAGGAGCGATGGGCTAGCGGGAGGAGCCAAAAACATTCAGTACTTC. Protein: CASRSDGLAGGAKNIQYF. The full variable domain, rest sourced from reference TRBV7-8 and TRBJ2-4, is GAGVSQSPRYKVAKRGQDVALRCDPISGHVSLFWYQQALGQGPEFLTYFQNEAQLDKSGLPSDRFFAERPEGSVSTLKIQRTQQEDSAVYLCASRSDGLAGGAKNIQYFGAGTRLSVL.

In its sample, this clone was seen many times. For the CDR3, the DNA is TGTGCCAGCAGCTTAGACGTCGGGGAGCTGTTTTTT. This sequence encodes CASSLDVGELFF. V is TRBV7-2 and J is TRBJ2-2; no firm D call. Germline V lookup: CDR1 SGHTA, CDR2 FQGNSA. The V end was cut by 1 base, the J end by 7 bases, with 4 bases between. The CDR3 is made up of 12 amino acids. Based on the CDR3 plus reference TRBV7-2 and TRBJ2-2, the full variable domain is GAGVSQSPSNKVTEKGKDVELRCDPISGHTALYWYRQSLGQGLEFLIYFQGNSAPDKSGLPSDRFSAERTGGSVSTLTIQRTQQEDSAVYLCASSLDVGELFFGEGSRLTVL.

This sequence joins TRBV7-2 and TRBJ2-3; TRBD2 matches at 8 bases. This CDR3 region has 18 residues. Germline lookup yields CDR1 SGHTA and CDR2 FQGNSA. J gave up 0 bases and V 1 base, and 9 bases lay outside the gene matches. In DNA form, the CDR3 reads TGTGCCAGCAGCTTAGGATTACTAGCGGACCCTAGCACAGATACGCAGTATTTT. Protein sequence: CASSLGLLADPSTDTQYF. Full variable domain (outside the CDR3, taken from reference TRBV7-2 and TRBJ2-3): GAGVSQSPSNKVTEKGKDVELRCDPISGHTALYWYRQSLGQGLEFLIYFQGNSAPDKSGLPSDRFSAERTGGSVSTLTIQRTQQEDSAVYLCASSLGLLADPSTDTQYFGPGTRLTVL.

This rearrangement joins TRBV5-1 to TRBJ1-6; 11 bases map to TRBD1. V lost 0 bases to trimming and J lost 7 bases; unmatched junction nucleotides: 3. The CDR3 consists of 16 residues. The germline V gene has CDR1 SGHRS and CDR2 YFSETQ. The CDR3 DNA follows: TGCGCCAGCAGCTTGGCCGGACAGGGGGCCAATTCACCCCTCCACTTT. Protein sequence: CASSLAGQGANSPLHF.